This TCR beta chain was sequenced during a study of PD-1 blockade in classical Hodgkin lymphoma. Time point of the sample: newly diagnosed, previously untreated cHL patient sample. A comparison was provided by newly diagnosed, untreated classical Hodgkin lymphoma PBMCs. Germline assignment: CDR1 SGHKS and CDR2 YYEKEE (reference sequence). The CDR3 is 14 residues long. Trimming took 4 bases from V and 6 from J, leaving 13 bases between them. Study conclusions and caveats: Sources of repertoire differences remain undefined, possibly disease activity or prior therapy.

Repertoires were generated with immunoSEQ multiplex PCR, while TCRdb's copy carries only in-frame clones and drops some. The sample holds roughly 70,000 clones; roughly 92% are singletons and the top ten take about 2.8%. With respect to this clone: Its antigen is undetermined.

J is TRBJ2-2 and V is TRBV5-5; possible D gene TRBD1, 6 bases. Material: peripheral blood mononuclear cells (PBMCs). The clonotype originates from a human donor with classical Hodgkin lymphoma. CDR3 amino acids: CASSLLTGSGELFF. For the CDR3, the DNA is TGTGCCAGCAGCCTACTTACAGGGTCCGGGGAGCTGTTTTTT.